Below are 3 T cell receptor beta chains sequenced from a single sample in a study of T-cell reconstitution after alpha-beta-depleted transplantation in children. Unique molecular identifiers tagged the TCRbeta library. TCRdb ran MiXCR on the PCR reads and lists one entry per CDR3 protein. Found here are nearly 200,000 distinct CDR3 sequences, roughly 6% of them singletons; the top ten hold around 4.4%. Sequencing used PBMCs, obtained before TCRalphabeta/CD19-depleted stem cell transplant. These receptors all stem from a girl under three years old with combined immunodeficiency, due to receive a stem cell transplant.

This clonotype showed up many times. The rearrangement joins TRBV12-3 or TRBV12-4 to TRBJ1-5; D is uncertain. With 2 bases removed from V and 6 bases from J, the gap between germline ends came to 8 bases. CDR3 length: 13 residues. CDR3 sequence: CASSLRRFQPQHF. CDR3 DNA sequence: TGTGCCAGCAGTTTACGGAGGTTTCAGCCCCAGCATTTT.

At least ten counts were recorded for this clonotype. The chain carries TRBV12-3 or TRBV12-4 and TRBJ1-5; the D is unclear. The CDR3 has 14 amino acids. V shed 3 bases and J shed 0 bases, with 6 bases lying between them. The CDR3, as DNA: TGTGCCAGCAGTTTGGGGTTTAGCAATCAGCCCCAGCATTTT. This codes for CASSLGFSNQPQHF.

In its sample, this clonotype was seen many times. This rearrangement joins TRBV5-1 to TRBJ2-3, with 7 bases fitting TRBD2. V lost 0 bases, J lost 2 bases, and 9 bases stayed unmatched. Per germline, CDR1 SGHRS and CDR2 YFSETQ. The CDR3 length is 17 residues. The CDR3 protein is CASSLGPLGRNTDTQYF. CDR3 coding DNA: TGCGCCAGCAGCTTGGGCCCACTCGGGAGGAACACAGATACGCAGTATTTT.